This TCR beta chain appears in the sequencing data of a study of T cell changes during pregnancy in multiple sclerosis. The protocol was immunoSEQ multiplex PCR, while the TCRdb copy is restricted to in-frame clones and leaves out a portion. The sample holds about 93,000 clones, 75% to 95% seen once. CDR3 length: 13 residues. The junction had 2 bases not matched to a gene; V was cut back by 2 bases and J by 7 bases. Germline values: CDR1 MDHEN, CDR2 SYDVKM. The specimen comprised peripheral blood, sampled after pregnancy. This chain links TRBV28 with TRBJ2-1, with TRBD2 identical over 7 bases. This TCR was sampled from a female donor in good health, enrolled as a control in a pregnancy study. This chain's CDR3 is CASSLSGKNEQFF. Written as DNA, the CDR3 is TGTGCCAGCAGTTTAAGCGGGAAAAATGAGCAGTTCTTC.